A single sample gave rise to the 23 T cell receptor beta chains below, sequenced in a study of identical twins (dated by TCRdb to the mid-2010s). The receptor library was made with 5' RACE. Sequencing was performed on an Illumina HiSeq 2000. The public reads were quality trimmed at Q25 with fastp and then assembled into clones with MiXCR by TCRdb, keeping productive beta chains. Identical CDR3 protein sequences are pooled into one entry, listed with their most common genes and DNA. In this sample the table shows fewer than 250,000 distinct CDR3 sequences, roughly 7% of which occur a single time. The ten largest clones take up 3.6% of the sample. The sample was also reused in another study, on yellow fever vaccine responses in identical twins.

The source material was memory (CD45RO+) T cells sorted from blood. Read against the paper, the sample's cell subset or site label means: CD45RO+ enriched T cells. Source of these receptors: a woman between 18 and 29 years old in good health.

The chain recombines TRBV20-1 with TRBJ2-1, with 7 bases lining up with TRBD2. Germline CDR1 DFQATT, CDR2 SNEGSKA (reference sequence). J gave up 9 bases and V 4 bases, and 6 bases lay outside the gene matches. The CDR3 spans 12 residues. The CDR3, as DNA: TGCAGTGCTAAACTAGGCGGGGGTGAGCAGTTCTTC. As protein: CSAKLGGGEQFF.

This clonotype was observed a few times. The J gene is TRBJ2-3, the V gene TRBV11-3, with 11 nucleotides matching TRBD2. This CDR3 is built from 21 residues. V was clipped by 4 bases and J by 3 bases; unmatched bases: 21. Germline V gives CDR1 SGHNT, CDR2 YENEEA. The CDR3 DNA follows: TGTGCCAGCAGCTCCCAAGGCTGGCTAGCGGGAGGCACCCTTCGAACAGATACGCAGTATTTT. Encoded protein: CASSSQGWLAGGTLRTDTQYF.

In this sample, this clonotype turned up a few times. The rearrangement uses TRBV5-5 and TRBJ1-2, with D maybe TRBD1 (5 bases). Germline loops: CDR1 SGHKS, CDR2 YYEKEE (reference sequence). V dropped 0 bases and J dropped 4 bases, with 13 bases sitting between them. The CDR3 is 15 amino acids. The CDR3 nucleotides read TGTGCCAGCAGCTTGGGACAGTTCGGCGGCTATGGCTACACCTTC. As protein: CASSLGQFGGYGYTF.

This rearrangement joins TRBV6-1 to TRBJ2-2, with D maybe TRBD2 (6 bases). V was pared by 4 bases and J by 1 base, with 13 bases between. Germline V lookup: CDR1 MNHNS, CDR2 SASEGT. There are 16 residues in the CDR3. The CDR3 DNA is TGTGCCAGCAGTGGCCGGGGGACGCGGAACACCGGGGAGCTGTTTTTT. Translating it yields CASSGRGTRNTGELFF.

This clonotype was picked up a small number of times. The chain joins TRBV20-1 to TRBJ2-1; D possibly corresponds to TRBD1 (6 bases). CDR1 and CDR2 (germline): DFQATT, SNEGSKA (reference sequence). Trimming stripped 1 base from V and 8 bases from J, with 15 bases between. The CDR3 is made up of 14 amino acids. CDR3 protein: CSARGQWGPHEQFF. Here the CDR3 DNA reads TGCAGTGCTAGAGGGCAGTGGGGGCCACATGAGCAGTTCTTC.

The chain links TRBV2 to TRBJ1-5; D unresolved. The CDR3 spans 14 residues. Germline CDR1 is SNHLY and CDR2 is FYNNEI. V shed 7 bases and J shed 0 bases, with 10 bases lying between them. CDR3 sequence reads: CASTAVFSNQPQHF. Written as DNA, the CDR3 is TGTGCCAGCACGGCGGTTTTTAGCAATCAGCCCCAGCATTTT.

This clonotype was detected only a few times. The genes are TRBV11-3 and TRBJ2-1; TRBD1 agrees at 8 bases. The CDR3 extends over 14 amino acids. From germline, CDR1 is SGHNT and CDR2 YENEEA. The ends lost 3 bases at V and 9 bases at J; junction bases unmatched: 7. CDR3 bases: TGTGCCAGCAGCTTTCAGGGGGCTAATAGTGAGCAGTTCTTC. Amino acid sequence: CASSFQGANSEQFF.

V is TRBV5-6 and J is TRBJ1-1, with a weak D call TRBD1 (5 bases). CDR3 length equals 14 residues. V lost 6 bases and J 2 bases, leaving 14 bases between the germline ends. Germline CDR1 and CDR2: SGHDT and YYEEEE. This CDR3 reads CASKFQGLNTEAFF. CDR3 coding DNA: TGTGCCAGCAAGTTCCAGGGATTAAACACTGAAGCTTTCTTT.

This clonotype showed up just a few times. The rearrangement joins TRBV5-1 to TRBJ2-7; D perhaps matches TRBD2 (6 bases). V shed 4 bases and J shed 7 bases, with 21 bases lying between them. Germline assignment: CDR1 SGHRS and CDR2 YFSETQ. This CDR3 region has 15 residues. In nucleotides, the CDR3 is TGCGCCAGCAGCCCCGGGAGCGGGTCCGCTAGAGAGCAGTACTTC. Amino acids: CASSPGSGSAREQYF. Looking up the rest from reference TRBV5-1 and TRBJ2-7 gives the full variable domain: KAGVTQTPRYLIKTRGQQVTLSCSPISGHRSVSWYQQTPGQGLQFLFEYFSETQRNKGNFPGRFSGRQFSNSRSEMNVSTLELGDSALYLCASSPGSGSAREQYFGPGTRLTVT.

This clonotype was observed a handful of times. The chain has TRBV20-1 and TRBJ2-1; maybe TRBD2 (6 bases). Germline lookup yields CDR1 DFQATT and CDR2 SNEGSKA (reference sequence). Between the trimmed V and J ends, which lost 3 bases and 9 bases, there was a span of 12 bases. The CDR3 contains 12 residues. As DNA, the CDR3 is TGCAGTGCTAGGGGGGGACCCGGTGAGCAGTTCTTC. It codes for CSARGGPGEQFF.

The V gene is TRBV2, the J gene TRBJ2-1, with 8 bases that match TRBD2. CDR1 is SNHLY, CDR2 FYNNEI, per germline. This CDR3 has 16 amino acids. Trimming at V came to 5 bases and at J to 5 bases, leaving 11 bases not matched to a gene. The CDR3 loop reads CASSRPRLAPDNEQFF. CDR3 DNA: TGTGCCAGCAGTAGACCTCGACTAGCGCCAGACAATGAGCAGTTCTTC.

This clonotype came up many times. The chain combines TRBV28 with TRBJ2-1; the match to TRBD2 covers 7 bases. CDR1 is MDHEN, CDR2 SYDVKM, per germline. V lost 5 bases and J lost 0; bases outside the gene matches: 7. This CDR3 spans 16 amino acids. This chain's CDR3 is CASSGRGLSSYNEQFF. The CDR3 DNA reads as TGTGCCAGCAGTGGGAGGGGACTTAGCTCCTACAATGAGCAGTTCTTC.

This clonotype was seen ten or more times. DNA for the CDR3: TGTGCCAGCAGCTTAGGGGGGCTAGCGGGGGCCCGCAATGAGCAGTTCTTC. Translating it yields CASSLGGLAGARNEQFF. This rearrangement joins TRBV7-2 to TRBJ2-1; 10 bases fit TRBD2. Trimming took 1 base from V and 6 from J; bases not matched to a gene: 9. CDR3 length equals 17 residues. Germline lookup yields CDR1 SGHTA and CDR2 FQGNSA.

J is TRBJ1-5 and V is TRBV18, with D hard to call. Germline CDR1 is KGHSH and CDR2 is LQKENI. The CDR3 runs to 13 residues. Trimming removed 6 bases from V and 5 bases from J, with 11 bases in between. The CDR3 nucleotides read TGTGCCAGCTCTATATATGAAGATCAGCCCCAGCATTTT. This gives the protein CASSIYEDQPQHF.

This clonotype has only a few counts. The chain uses TRBV6-1 and TRBJ1-2; 8 nucleotides agree with TRBD1. The CDR3 runs 14 residues. CDR1 and CDR2 (germline): MNHNS, SASEGT. The V and J ends lost 6 bases and 7 bases, in that order; junction bases with no gene match: 10. The CDR3 sequence is CASSPGQAIGGYTF. The CDR3 DNA is TGTGCCAGCAGCCCGGGACAGGCCATTGGTGGCTACACCTTC.

This clonotype was seen a few times. The CDR3 spells CASSIDRENPGANVLTF. The CDR3 coding sequence is TGTGCCAGCAGCATAGACAGGGAGAACCCTGGGGCCAACGTCCTGACTTTC. The J gene is TRBJ2-6, the V gene TRBV6-1; 7 nucleotides align to TRBD1. With 6 bases clipped from V and 2 bases from J, the junction kept 10 bases outside the gene matches. CDR1 is MNHNS and CDR2 is SASEGT in the germline V gene. CDR3 length equals 17 residues.

On this clonotype: A read error may account for a junction end that differs from germline. J is TRBJ2-3 and V is TRBV18, with a weak D call TRBD2 (6 bases). Germline CDR1 is KGHSH and CDR2 is LQKENI. The CDR3 consists of 16 residues. The CDR3 region has the DNA TGTGCCAGCTCATCACCCAATTGGGAGGAGACAGATACGCAGTATTTT. It translates to CASSSPNWEETDTQYF.

This clonotype occurred a few times. The chain uses TRBV2 and TRBJ1-6; TRBD1 agrees at 7 bases. V shed 5 bases, J shed 7 bases, and the junction held 2 bases outside the gene matches. The CDR3 is 13 amino acids. Germline loops: CDR1 SNHLY, CDR2 FYNNEI. The CDR3 region is CASSQQGNSPLHF. DNA of the CDR3: TGTGCCAGCAGTCAACAGGGGAATTCACCCCTCCACTTT.

This clonotype was detected ten times or more. For the CDR3, the DNA is TGTGCCAGCAGCCATATTATTGGGACAAGCCTCGATGAGCAGTTCTTC. Translating gives CASSHIIGTSLDEQFF. The chain joins TRBV5-8 to TRBJ2-1, with a tentative D call TRBD1 (6 bases). Germline V CDR1 and CDR2: SGHTS, YDEGEE. Trimming removed 4 bases from V and 8 bases from J, with 22 bases in between. CDR3 length: 16 amino acids. The whole variable domain, remainder taken from reference TRBV5-8 and TRBJ2-1, is EAGVTQSPTHLIKTRGQQATLRCSPISGHTSVYWYQQALGLGLQFLLWYDEGEERNRGNFPPRFSGRQFPNYSSELNVNALELEDSALYLCASSHIIGTSLDEQFFGPGTRLTVL.

The chain recombines TRBV7-9 with TRBJ2-5; 7 bases are a match to TRBD2. V shed 5 bases, J shed 9 bases, and the junction held 6 bases outside the gene matches. CDR1 and CDR2 from the germline V gene are SEHNR and FQNEAQ (reference sequence). The CDR3 extends over 12 amino acids. The CDR3, as DNA: TGTGCCAGCAGCGAAGTGGGGGGGGCCCAGTACTTC. It yields the protein CASSEVGGAQYF. Filled out from reference TRBV7-9 and TRBJ2-5, the complete variable domain reads DTGVSQNPRHKITKRGQNVTFRCDPISEHNRLYWYRQTLGQGPEFLTYFQNEAQLEKSRLLSDRFSAERPKGSFSTLEIQRTEQGDSAMYLCASSEVGGAQYFGPGTRLLVL.

The chain combines TRBV12-3 or TRBV12-4 with TRBJ2-2; 9 nucleotides match TRBD1. V gave up 2 bases and J gave up 13 bases; unmatched junction bases: 14. The CDR3 runs 16 residues. The CDR3 region is CASSLPGQGYLSGLFF. CDR3 nucleotide sequence: TGTGCCAGCAGTTTACCGGGACAGGGCTACTTATCAGGGCTGTTTTTT.

The genes are TRBV29-1 and TRBJ2-5, with D tentatively TRBD2 (5 bases). Germline V CDR1 and CDR2: SQVTM, ANQGSEA. V shed 5 bases and J shed 2 bases, with 15 bases lying between them. CDR3 length equals 14 residues. In DNA, the CDR3 is TGCAGCGTTCGGTCGGATCGAGGGCAAGAGACCCAGTACTTC. This translates into CSVRSDRGQETQYF.

In this sample, this clonotype turned up a few times. The chain couples TRBV5-1 to TRBJ2-3; unclear D gene. CDR3 length: 14 residues. The germline CDR1 and CDR2 sequences are SGHRS and YFSETQ. V was shortened by 6 bases and J by 3 bases, with 14 bases between the two germline ends. The CDR3 coding sequence is TGCGCCAGCACCGATCAGTTCGGGACAGATACGCAGTATTTT. It specifies CASTDQFGTDTQYF.